This entry is about one T cell receptor beta chain. A much larger clone lies one base from this, so it may be a read error. The authors made cDNA by 5'RACE with 10-nucleotide random UMIs. TCRdb analysed the 5' RACE reads with MiXCR anew, one entry per CDR3 protein. The sample carries approximately 100,000 distinct CDR3 sequences, about 10% recorded once. The data derive from a study of neurological immune-mediated disorders. The CDR3 has 16 amino acids. CDR1 SGHRS and CDR2 YFSETQ come from the germline V gene. As to time point: longitudinal time-point 3. This chain joins TRBV5-1 and TRBJ2-4, with no clear D. Sequencing used PBMCs. This TCR derives from a female donor with HTLV-1-associated myelopathy (HAM/TSP). CDR3 sequence (DNA): TGCGCCAGCAGCTTGAGTATTGCTCCAGCCAAAAACATTCGGTACTTC. Its translation is CASSLSIAPAKNIRYF.